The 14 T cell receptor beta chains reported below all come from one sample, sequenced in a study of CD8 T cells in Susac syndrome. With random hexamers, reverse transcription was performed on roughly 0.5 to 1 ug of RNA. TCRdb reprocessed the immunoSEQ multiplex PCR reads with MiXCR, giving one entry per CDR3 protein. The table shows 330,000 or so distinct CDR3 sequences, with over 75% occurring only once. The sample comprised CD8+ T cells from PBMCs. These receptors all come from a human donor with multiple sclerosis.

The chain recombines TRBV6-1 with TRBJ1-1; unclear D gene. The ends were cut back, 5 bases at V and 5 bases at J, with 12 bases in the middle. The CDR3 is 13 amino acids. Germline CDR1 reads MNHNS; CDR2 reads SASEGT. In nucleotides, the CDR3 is TGTGCCAGCAGTAATCTACCCCGTACTGAAGCTTTCTTT. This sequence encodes CASSNLPRTEAFF.

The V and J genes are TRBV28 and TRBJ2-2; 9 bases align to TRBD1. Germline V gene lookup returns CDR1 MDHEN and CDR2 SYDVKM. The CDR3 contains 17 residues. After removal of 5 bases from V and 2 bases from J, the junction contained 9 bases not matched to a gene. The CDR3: CASSPRTGVRNTGELFF. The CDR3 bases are TGTGCCAGCAGTCCCAGGACAGGGGTTCGTAACACCGGGGAGCTGTTTTTT.

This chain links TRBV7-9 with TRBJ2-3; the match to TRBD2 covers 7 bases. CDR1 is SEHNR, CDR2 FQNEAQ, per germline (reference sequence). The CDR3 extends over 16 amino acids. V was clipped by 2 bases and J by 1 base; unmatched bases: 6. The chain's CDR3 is CASSLYWAGGTDTQYF. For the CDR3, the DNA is TGTGCCAGCAGCTTATATTGGGCGGGAGGCACAGATACGCAGTATTTT.

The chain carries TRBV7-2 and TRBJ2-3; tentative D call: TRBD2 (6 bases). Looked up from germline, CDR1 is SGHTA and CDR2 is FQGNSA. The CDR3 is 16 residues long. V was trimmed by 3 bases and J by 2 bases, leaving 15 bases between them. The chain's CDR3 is CASSFPRDFFTDTQYF. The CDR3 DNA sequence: TGTGCCAGCAGCTTCCCCCGGGACTTTTTCACAGATACGCAGTATTTT.

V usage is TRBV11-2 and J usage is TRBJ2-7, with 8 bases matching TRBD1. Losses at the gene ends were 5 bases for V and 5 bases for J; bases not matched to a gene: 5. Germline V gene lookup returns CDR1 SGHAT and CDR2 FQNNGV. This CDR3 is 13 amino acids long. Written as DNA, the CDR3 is TGTGCCAGCAGCGACAGGGGTTCCCACGAGCAGTACTTC. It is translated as CASSDRGSHEQYF.

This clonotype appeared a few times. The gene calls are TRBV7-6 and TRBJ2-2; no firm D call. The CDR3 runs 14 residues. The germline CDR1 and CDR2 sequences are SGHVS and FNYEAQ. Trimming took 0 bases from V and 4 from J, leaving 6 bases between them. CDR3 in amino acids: CASSLATPTGELFF. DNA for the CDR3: TGTGCCAGCAGCTTAGCGACCCCCACCGGGGAGCTGTTTTTT.

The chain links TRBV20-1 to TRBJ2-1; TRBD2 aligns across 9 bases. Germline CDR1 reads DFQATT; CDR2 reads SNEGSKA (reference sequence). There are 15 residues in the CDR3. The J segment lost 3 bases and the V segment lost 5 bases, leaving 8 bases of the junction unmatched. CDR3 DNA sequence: TGCAGTGCTTTCGGAGCGGGAGGCCTCTACAATGAGCAGTTCTTC. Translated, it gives CSAFGAGGLYNEQFF.

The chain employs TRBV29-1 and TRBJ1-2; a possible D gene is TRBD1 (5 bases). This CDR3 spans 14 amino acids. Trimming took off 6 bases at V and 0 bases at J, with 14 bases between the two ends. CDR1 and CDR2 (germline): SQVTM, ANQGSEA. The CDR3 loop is CSVPGPTTNYGYTF. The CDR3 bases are TGCAGCGTCCCGGGACCGACGACTAACTATGGCTACACCTTC.

CDR3 residues: CASSSTLYYTEAFF. DNA for the CDR3: TGTGCCAGCAGTTCCACCCTTTATTACACTGAAGCTTTCTTT. The chain is built from TRBV27 and TRBJ1-1; D is ambiguous. V shed 4 bases and J shed 3 bases, with 12 bases lying between them. Germline V gene lookup returns CDR1 MNHEY and CDR2 SMNVEV (reference sequence). CDR3 length: 14 residues.

CDR3 nucleotides: TGTGCCAGCACCTCCAGGAGGCGTCCCTACGAGCAGTACTTC. It encodes CASTSRRRPYEQYF. J is TRBJ2-7 and V is TRBV2, with TRBD2 as a possible D gene (5 bases). CDR1 is SNHLY, CDR2 FYNNEI, per germline. The CDR3 has 14 residues. Trimming removed 7 bases at V and 2 bases at J, with 15 bases between.

The CDR3 loop reads CSARDGFQVPGYTF. The CDR3, as DNA: TGCAGTGCTAGAGATGGTTTTCAGGTCCCTGGCTACACCTTC. The chain combines TRBV20-1 with TRBJ1-2; D is unclear. V lost 0 bases to trimming and J lost 7 bases, with 15 bases between them. Germline-derived CDR1 and CDR2 are DFQATT and SNEGSKA (reference sequence). The length of the CDR3 is 14 residues.

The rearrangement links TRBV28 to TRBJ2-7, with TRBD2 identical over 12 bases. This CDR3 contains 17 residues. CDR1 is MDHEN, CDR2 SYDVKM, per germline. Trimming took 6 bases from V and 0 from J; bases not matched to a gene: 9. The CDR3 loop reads CASSLRLAGESSYEQYF. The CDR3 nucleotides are TGTGCCAGCAGCCTGCGACTAGCGGGGGAATCCTCCTACGAGCAGTACTTC.

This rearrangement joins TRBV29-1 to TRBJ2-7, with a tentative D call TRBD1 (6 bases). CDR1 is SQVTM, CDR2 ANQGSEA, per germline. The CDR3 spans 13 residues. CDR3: CSWTVQGNHEQYF. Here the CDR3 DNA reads TGCAGTTGGACGGTACAGGGAAACCACGAGCAGTACTTC.

As DNA, the CDR3 is TGCGCCAGCAGCCAAGATGGTACTAGCGGGAGAGTAGGTGAGCAGTTCTTC. Translation: CASSQDGTSGRVGEQFF. J is TRBJ2-1 and V is TRBV4-3; 11 bases map to TRBD2. This CDR3 contains 17 residues. Trimming removed 0 bases from V and 9 bases from J; junction bases left unmatched: 10. Germline V gene data show CDR1 as LGHNA and CDR2 as YSLEER.